These T cell receptor beta chains were read from a single sample in a study of T cell responses to AZD1222 COVID-19 vaccine. Generated by immunoSEQ multiplex PCR, the TCRdb table keeps only in-frame clones and is missing some. Here the sample spans roughly 70,000 clones, roughly 85% being singletons. The material sequenced was peripheral blood, taken 28 days after the second AZD1222 dose. The receptor set was obtained from an adult who received the AZD1222 COVID-19 vaccine. Both conserved end residues are part of each CDR3. Fields, in order: J gene, V gene, CDR3 length, D gene, clone size, CDR3 protein, CDR3 DNA. A D gene is named only where the DNA matches it firmly. Size is stated for part of the rows, as once, few or many counts, or as a class when the clone is expanded.

>TRBJ1-5|TRBV9|15|TRBD1|.
CASSVGQGETQPQHF
TGTGCCAGCAGCGTTGGACAGGGGGAGACTCAGCCCCAGCATTTT
>TRBJ1-3|TRBV15|16|TRBD1|.
CATTEWGRDRGNTIYF
TGTGCCACTACAGAATGGGGCAGGGACAGAGGAAACACCATATATTTT
>TRBJ1-2|TRBV12-3/TRBV12-4|13|.|.
CASSPGGGYGYTF
TGTGCCAGCAGTCCGGGGGGGGGTTATGGCTACACCTTC
>TRBJ2-3|TRBV6-1|14|.|.
CASSDQGSTDTQYF
TGTGCCAGCAGTGATCAGGGAAGCACAGATACGCAGTATTTT
>TRBJ2-5|TRBV30|14|.|.
CAWSLDWAQETQYF
TGTGCCTGGTCTCTAGACTGGGCCCAAGAGACCCAGTACTTC
>TRBJ1-4|TRBV19|16|TRBD1|.
CASSLGQGETNEKLFF
TGTGCCAGTAGCTTGGGACAGGGAGAAACTAATGAAAAACTGTTTTTT
>TRBJ1-1|TRBV6-6|14|.|.
CASSRSAVNTEAFF
TGTGCCAGCAGCCGCTCGGCCGTGAACACTGAAGCTTTCTTT
>TRBJ1-5|TRBV3-1/TRBV3-2|17|.|few
CASSQERYRAGDQPQHF
TGTGCCAGCAGCCAAGAGAGATACAGGGCGGGAGATCAGCCCCAGCATTTT
>TRBJ1-5|TRBV19|16|TRBD1|.
CASKAGRDRGGQPQHF
TGTGCCAGTAAGGCCGGTAGAGACAGGGGAGGTCAGCCCCAGCATTTT
>TRBJ1-1|TRBV7-8|15|.|.
CASSSPGFMNTEAFF
TGTGCCAGCAGCTCCCCAGGGTTCATGAACACTGAAGCTTTCTTT
>TRBJ2-1|TRBV27|15|TRBD1|.
CASRVGQGLRNEQFF
TGTGCCAGCAGAGTCGGACAGGGGTTAAGGAATGAGCAGTTCTTC
>TRBJ1-1|TRBV9|13|.|.
CASSVLGNTEAFF
TGTGCCAGCAGCGTTCTGGGAAACACTGAAGCTTTCTTT
>TRBJ1-4|TRBV6-5|15|.|once
CASSQDSGRGEKLFF
TGTGCCAGCAGTCAGGACAGTGGTCGGGGTGAAAAACTGTTTTTT
>TRBJ2-1|TRBV5-6|15|.|.
CASSFVTGGGNEQFF
TGTGCCAGCAGCTTTGTGACAGGAGGCGGTAATGAGCAGTTCTTC
>TRBJ2-7|TRBV2|13|.|.
CASSEGGVPEQYF
TGTGCCAGCAGTGAAGGTGGCGTTCCCGAGCAGTACTTC
>TRBJ2-7|TRBV25-1|14|TRBD1|once
CASSAGQVSYEQYF
TGTGCCAGCAGTGCCGGACAGGTCTCCTACGAGCAGTACTTC
>TRBJ1-1|TRBV11-2|14|TRBD1|once
CASDETGVDTEAFF
TGTGCCAGCGACGAGACAGGGGTCGACACTGAAGCTTTCTTT
>TRBJ1-1|TRBV7-9|14|.|once
CASSLTGTAVEAFF
TGTGCCAGCAGCTTAACCGGGACCGCGGTTGAAGCTTTCTTT
>TRBJ1-4|TRBV30|18|TRBD1|.
CAWSGGQQTNLGLEKLFF
TGTGCCTGGAGTGGGGGACAGCAAACTAATCTCGGCTTAGAAAAACTGTTTTTT
>TRBJ1-5|TRBV30|13|.|.
CAWSADSNQPQHF
TGTGCCTGGAGTGCGGATAGCAATCAGCCCCAGCATTTT
>TRBJ1-2|TRBV21-1|15|.|.
CASSKARGPEYGYTF
TGTGCCAGCAGCAAAGCACGGGGGCCCGAGTATGGCTACACCTTC
>TRBJ2-7|TRBV5-1|14|TRBD2|.
CASMRAGGYYEQYF
TGCGCCAGCATGCGAGCGGGGGGCTATTACGAGCAGTACTTC
>TRBJ2-7|TRBV21-1|14|.|.
CASSRTTDPGEQYF
TGTGCCAGCAGCAGGACGACAGACCCGGGGGAGCAGTACTTC
>TRBJ2-7|TRBV5-1|14|.|.
CASSSPGHPWEQYF
TGCGCCAGCAGCTCGCCGGGACACCCTTGGGAGCAGTACTTC
>TRBJ1-5|TRBV6-2/TRBV6-3|15|.|.
CASSYSEGRYQPQHF
TGTGCCAGCAGTTACTCAGAGGGGAGGTATCAGCCCCAGCATTTT
>TRBJ1-2|TRBV12-3/TRBV12-4|11|.|.
CASSLLSGYTF
TGTGCCAGCAGTTTATTGAGTGGCTACACCTTC
>TRBJ1-4|TRBV19|15|TRBD1|.
CASSAGTATNEKLFF
TGTGCCAGTAGTGCCGGGACAGCAACTAATGAAAAACTGTTTTTT
>TRBJ2-7|TRBV7-9|14|.|.
CASSLRGDSYEQYF
TGTGCCAGCAGCTTAAGAGGGGACTCCTACGAGCAGTACTTC
>TRBJ1-1|TRBV7-9|14|TRBD1|.
CASSLPTGEAEAFF
TGTGCCAGCAGCTTACCTACAGGGGAGGCTGAAGCTTTCTTT
>TRBJ2-4|TRBV10-1|14|TRBD2|once
CASSEAAGGNIQYF
TGCGCCAGCAGTGAGGCGGCGGGAGGAAACATTCAGTACTTC
>TRBJ2-3|TRBV19|15|.|once
CASSYSGGITDTQYF
TGTGCCAGTAGTTATAGCGGAGGCATCACAGATACGCAGTATTTT
>TRBJ1-2|TRBV7-2|15|.|.
CASSLASGGSYGYTF
TGTGCCAGCAGCTTAGCTTCTGGGGGCAGCTATGGCTACACCTTC
>TRBJ1-1|TRBV7-9|13|.|.
CASSPRVNTEAFF
TGTGCCAGCAGCCCGAGGGTGAACACTGAAGCTTTCTTT
>TRBJ2-1|TRBV4-2|18|TRBD2|.
CASSQDSRGREGYNEQFF
TGTGCCAGCAGCCAAGATTCGAGGGGGCGGGAGGGTTACAATGAGCAGTTCTTC
>TRBJ2-3|TRBV19|18|.|.
CASSTRRGNIGGTDTQYF
TGTGCCAGTAGTACCCGAAGGGGGAACATAGGCGGCACAGATACGCAGTATTTT
>TRBJ2-7|TRBV7-2|14|TRBD2|.
CASSGTSERYEQYF
TGTGCCAGCAGCGGGACTAGCGAACGCTACGAGCAGTACTTC
>TRBJ1-1|TRBV19|12|.|.
CATRGGEAEAFF
TGTGCCACCAGGGGAGGGGAGGCTGAAGCTTTCTTT
>TRBJ1-1|TRBV7-9|14|TRBD1|.
CASSPIGTAFQAFF
TGTGCCAGCAGCCCCATCGGGACAGCCTTCCAGGCTTTCTTT
>TRBJ1-1|TRBV29-1|13|.|.
CSVDATGGTEAFF
TGCAGCGTCGATGCAACGGGAGGGACTGAAGCTTTCTTT
>TRBJ2-7|TRBV7-9|15|.|.
CASSLAGGKPYEQYF
TGTGCCAGCAGCTTAGCCGGAGGGAAACCCTACGAGCAGTACTTC
>TRBJ1-1|TRBV11-3|14|TRBD1|.
CASSKTGAVTEAFF
TGTGCCAGCAGCAAGACAGGGGCGGTCACTGAAGCTTTCTTT
>TRBJ1-1|TRBV18|13|.|.
CASSPDRVTEAFF
TGTGCCAGCTCACCCGACAGAGTCACTGAAGCTTTCTTT
>TRBJ1-1|TRBV6-5|15|.|.
CASRRQPTQGDEAFF
TGTGCCAGCAGACGACAACCGACCCAGGGCGATGAAGCTTTCTTT
>TRBJ2-2|TRBV19|16|.|few
CASSIPTALNTGELFF
TGTGCCAGTAGTATACCGACGGCGCTTAACACCGGGGAGCTGTTTTTT
>TRBJ1-5|TRBV5-8|16|TRBD1|.
CASSKYRGLFNQPQHF
TGTGCCAGCAGCAAGTACAGGGGGCTTTTCAATCAGCCCCAGCATTTT